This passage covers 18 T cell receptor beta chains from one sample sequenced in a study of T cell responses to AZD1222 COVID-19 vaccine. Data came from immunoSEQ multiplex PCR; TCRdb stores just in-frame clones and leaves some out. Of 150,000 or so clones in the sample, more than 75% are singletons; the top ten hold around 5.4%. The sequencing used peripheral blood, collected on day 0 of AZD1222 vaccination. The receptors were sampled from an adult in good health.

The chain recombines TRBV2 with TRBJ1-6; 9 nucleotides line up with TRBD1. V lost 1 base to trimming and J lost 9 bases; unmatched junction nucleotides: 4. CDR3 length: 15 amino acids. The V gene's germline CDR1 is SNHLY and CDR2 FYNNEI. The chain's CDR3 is CASSEVGTGTSPLHF. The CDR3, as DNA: TGTGCCAGCAGTGAAGTGGGGACAGGGACTTCACCCCTCCACTTT.

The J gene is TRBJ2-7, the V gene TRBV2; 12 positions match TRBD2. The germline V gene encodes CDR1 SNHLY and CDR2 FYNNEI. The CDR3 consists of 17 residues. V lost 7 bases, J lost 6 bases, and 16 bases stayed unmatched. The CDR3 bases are TGTGCCAGCACCGACCCCCGGACTAGCGGGATCCTCCCCGAGCAGTACTTC. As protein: CASTDPRTSGILPEQYF.

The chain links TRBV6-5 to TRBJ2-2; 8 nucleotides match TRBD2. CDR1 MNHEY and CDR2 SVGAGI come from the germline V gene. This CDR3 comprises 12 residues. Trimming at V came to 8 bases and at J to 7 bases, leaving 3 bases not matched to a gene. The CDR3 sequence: CASLSGIGELFF. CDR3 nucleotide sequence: TGTGCCAGCCTTAGCGGGATCGGGGAGCTGTTTTTT.

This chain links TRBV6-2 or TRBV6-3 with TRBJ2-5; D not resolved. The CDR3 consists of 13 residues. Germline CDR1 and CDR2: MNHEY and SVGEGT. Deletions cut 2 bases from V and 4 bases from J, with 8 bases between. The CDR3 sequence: CASSYQELETQYF. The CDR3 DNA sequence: TGTGCCAGCAGTTACCAGGAATTAGAGACCCAGTACTTC.

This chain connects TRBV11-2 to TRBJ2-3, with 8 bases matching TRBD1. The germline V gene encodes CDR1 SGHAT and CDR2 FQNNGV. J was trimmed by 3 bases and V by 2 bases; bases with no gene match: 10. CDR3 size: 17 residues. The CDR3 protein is CASSLPDREIGTDTQYF. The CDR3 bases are TGTGCCAGCAGCTTACCGGACAGGGAAATAGGAACAGATACGCAGTATTTT.

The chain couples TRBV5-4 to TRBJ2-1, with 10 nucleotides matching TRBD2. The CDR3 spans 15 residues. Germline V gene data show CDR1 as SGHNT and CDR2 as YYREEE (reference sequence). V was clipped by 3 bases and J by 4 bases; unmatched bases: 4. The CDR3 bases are TGTGCCAGCAGCTCTGGACTAGCGGCTTACAATGAGCAGTTCTTC. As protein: CASSSGLAAYNEQFF.

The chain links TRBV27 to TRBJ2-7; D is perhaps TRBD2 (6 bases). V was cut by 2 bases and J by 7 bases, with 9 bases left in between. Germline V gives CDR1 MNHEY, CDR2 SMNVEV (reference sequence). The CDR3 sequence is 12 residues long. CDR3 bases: TGTGCCAGCAGTTTAGGAGGGTTGGAGCAGTACTTC. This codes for CASSLGGLEQYF.

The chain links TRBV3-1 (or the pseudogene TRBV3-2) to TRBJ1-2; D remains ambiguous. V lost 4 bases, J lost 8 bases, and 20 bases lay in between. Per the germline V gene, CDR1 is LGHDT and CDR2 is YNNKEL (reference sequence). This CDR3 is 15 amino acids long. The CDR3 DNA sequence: TGTGCCAGCAGCCTGGGATGGCAGGTACCTGGAGGCTACACCTTC. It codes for CASSLGWQVPGGYTF.

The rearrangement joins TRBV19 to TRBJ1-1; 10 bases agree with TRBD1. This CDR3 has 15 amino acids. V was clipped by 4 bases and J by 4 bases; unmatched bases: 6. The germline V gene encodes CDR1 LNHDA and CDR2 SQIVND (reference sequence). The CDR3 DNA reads TGTGCCAGTAGTAGGGACAGGGGAGCCGGCACTGAAGCTTTCTTT. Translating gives CASSRDRGAGTEAFF.

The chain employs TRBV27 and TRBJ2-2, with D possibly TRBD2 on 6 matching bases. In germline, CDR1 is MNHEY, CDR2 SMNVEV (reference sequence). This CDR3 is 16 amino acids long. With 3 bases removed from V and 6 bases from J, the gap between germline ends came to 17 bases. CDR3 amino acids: CASSFGPGERAGELFF. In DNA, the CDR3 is TGTGCCAGCAGTTTCGGTCCGGGGGAAAGAGCCGGGGAGCTGTTTTTT.

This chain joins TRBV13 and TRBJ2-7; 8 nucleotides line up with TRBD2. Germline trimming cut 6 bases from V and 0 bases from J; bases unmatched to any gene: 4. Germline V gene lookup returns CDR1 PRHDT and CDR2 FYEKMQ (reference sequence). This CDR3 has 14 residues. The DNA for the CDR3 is TGTGCCAGCAGGGGTAGCGGGACCTCCTACGAGCAGTACTTC. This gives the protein CASRGSGTSYEQYF.

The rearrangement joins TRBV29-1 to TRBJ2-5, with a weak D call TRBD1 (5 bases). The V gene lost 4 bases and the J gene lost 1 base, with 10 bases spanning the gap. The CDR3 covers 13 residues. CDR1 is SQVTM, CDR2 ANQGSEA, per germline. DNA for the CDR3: TGCAGCGTTGTTCTGGACATCCAAGAGACCCAGTACTTC. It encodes CSVVLDIQETQYF.

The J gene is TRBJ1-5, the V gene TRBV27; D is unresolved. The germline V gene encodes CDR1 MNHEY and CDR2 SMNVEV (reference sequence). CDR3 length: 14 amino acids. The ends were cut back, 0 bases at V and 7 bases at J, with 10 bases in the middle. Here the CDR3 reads CASSLSTGGQPQHF. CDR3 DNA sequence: TGTGCCAGCAGTTTATCGACGGGTGGGCAGCCCCAGCATTTT.

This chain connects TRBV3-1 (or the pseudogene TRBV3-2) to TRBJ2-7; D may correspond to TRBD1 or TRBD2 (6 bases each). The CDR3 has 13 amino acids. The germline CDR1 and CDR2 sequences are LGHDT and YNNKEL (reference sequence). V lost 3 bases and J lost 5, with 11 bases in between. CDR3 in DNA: TGTGCCAGCAGCCAGTCTAGGGGGGACGAGCAGTACTTC. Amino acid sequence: CASSQSRGDEQYF.

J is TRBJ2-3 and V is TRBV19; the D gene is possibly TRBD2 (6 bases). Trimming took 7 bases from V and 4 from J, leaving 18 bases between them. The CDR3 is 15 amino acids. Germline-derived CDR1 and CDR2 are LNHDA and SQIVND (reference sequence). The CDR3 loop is CASTSKTAGSDTQYF. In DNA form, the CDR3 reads TGTGCCAGTACCTCAAAGACGGCGGGGTCAGATACGCAGTATTTT.

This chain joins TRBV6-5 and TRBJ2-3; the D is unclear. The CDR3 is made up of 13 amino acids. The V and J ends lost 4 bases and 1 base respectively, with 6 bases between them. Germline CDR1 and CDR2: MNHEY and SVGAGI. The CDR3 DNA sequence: TGTGCCAGCAGTTCTGCGCGCACAGATACGCAGTATTTT. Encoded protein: CASSSARTDTQYF.

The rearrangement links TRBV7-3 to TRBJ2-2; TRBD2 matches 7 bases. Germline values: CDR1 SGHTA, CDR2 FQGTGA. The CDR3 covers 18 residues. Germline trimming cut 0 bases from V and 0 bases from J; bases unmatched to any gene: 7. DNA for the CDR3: TGTGCCAGCAGCTTAACGGGTTTAGCGGGTGCGAACACCGGGGAGCTGTTTTTT. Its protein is CASSLTGLAGANTGELFF.

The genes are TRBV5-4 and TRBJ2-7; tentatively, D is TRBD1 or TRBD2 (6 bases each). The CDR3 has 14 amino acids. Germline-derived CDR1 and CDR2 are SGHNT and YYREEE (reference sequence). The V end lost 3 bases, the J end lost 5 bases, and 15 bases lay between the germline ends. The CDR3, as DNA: TGTGCCAGCAGCTCTCAGCTCGGGGGCCACGAGCAGTACTTC. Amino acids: CASSSQLGGHEQYF.